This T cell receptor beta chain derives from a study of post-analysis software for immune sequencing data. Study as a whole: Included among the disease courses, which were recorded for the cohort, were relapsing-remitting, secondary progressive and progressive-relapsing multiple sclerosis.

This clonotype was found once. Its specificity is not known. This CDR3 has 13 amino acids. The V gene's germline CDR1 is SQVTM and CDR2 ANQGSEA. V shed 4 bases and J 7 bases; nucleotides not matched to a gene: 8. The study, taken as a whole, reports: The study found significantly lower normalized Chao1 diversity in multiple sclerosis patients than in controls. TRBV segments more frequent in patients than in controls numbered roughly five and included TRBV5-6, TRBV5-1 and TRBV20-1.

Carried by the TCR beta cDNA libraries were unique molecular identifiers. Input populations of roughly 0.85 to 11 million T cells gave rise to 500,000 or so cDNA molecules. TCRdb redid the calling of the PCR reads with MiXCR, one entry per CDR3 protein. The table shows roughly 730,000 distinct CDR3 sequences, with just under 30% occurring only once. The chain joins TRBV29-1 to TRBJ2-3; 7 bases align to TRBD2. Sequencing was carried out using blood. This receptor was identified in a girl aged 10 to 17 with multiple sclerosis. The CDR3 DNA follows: TGCAGCGTTGTGGCTAGGACTAGGAATACGCAGTATTTT. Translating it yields CSVVARTRNTQYF.